The next 12 T cell receptor beta chains were all read from a single sample in a study of beta chain features in type 1 diabetes. Findings and limits, study-wide: Shorter TCRB CDR3s, moderately but significantly so, were found in Type 1 diabetes patients in all four CD4+ subsets.

Investigators reverse transcribed all isolated RNA, so they sequenced expressed TCRB transcripts. The protocol was immunoSEQ multiplex PCR, while the TCRdb copy is restricted to in-frame clones and leaves out a portion. The profile covers some 240,000 clones, with 16% appearing a single time and 0.08% to 0.095% taken by the ten largest. Their antigens are not known. Material for sequencing was naive CD4+ T cells from blood. Receptor source: a man under 40 with type 1 diabetes.

The table lists this clone with a few counts. The CDR3 nucleotides are TGTGCCTGGGGACTAGCGACTTTTGAGTTCTTC. It specifies CAWGLATFEFF. The V gene is TRBV30, the J gene TRBJ2-1, with 9 bases lining up with TRBD2. J was trimmed by 14 bases and V by 5 bases; bases with no gene match: 7. The CDR3 spans 11 residues. CDR1 is GTSNPN, CDR2 SVGIG, per germline (reference sequence).

In its sample, this clone was seen a few times. V usage is TRBV28 and J usage is TRBJ2-5; D might be TRBD1 or TRBD2, each matching 6 bases. This CDR3 is built from 15 residues. V was clipped by 7 bases and J by 5 bases, with 20 bases between them. CDR1 and CDR2 from the germline V gene are MDHEN and SYDVKM. CDR3 in amino acids: CASTTVLGGHETQYF. The CDR3, as DNA: TGTGCCAGCACCACCGTATTAGGGGGGCATGAGACCCAGTACTTC. The variable domain in full, with the rest retrieved from reference TRBV28 and TRBJ2-5, is DVKVTQSSRYLVKRTGEKVFLECVQDMDHENMFWYRQDPGLGLRLIYFSYDVKMKEKGDIPEGYSVSREKKERFSLILESASTNQTSMYLCASTTVLGGHETQYFGPGTRLLVL.

The V and J genes are TRBV30 and TRBJ1-1, with unresolved D. The germline gives CDR1 GTSNPN, CDR2 SVGIG (reference sequence). CDR3 length: 14 residues. The V end lost 2 bases, the J end lost 4 bases, and 14 bases lay between the germline ends. The CDR3, as DNA: TGTGCCTGGAGTACAAGACTTGAGGGCACTGAAGCTTTCTTT. This gives the protein CAWSTRLEGTEAFF. The whole variable domain, filled in from reference TRBV30 and TRBJ1-1, reads SQTIHQWPATLVQPVGSPLSLECTVEGTSNPNLYWYRQAAGRGLQLLFYSVGIGQISSEVPQNLSASRPQDRQFILSSKKLLLSDSGFYLCAWSTRLEGTEAFFGQGTRLTVV.

The chain recombines TRBV29-1 with TRBJ2-7; a possible D gene is TRBD1 (6 bases). CDR1 and CDR2 (germline): SQVTM, ANQGSEA. The CDR3 consists of 14 residues. Trimming took off 6 bases at V and 4 bases at J, with 19 bases between the two ends. Here the CDR3 reads CSVRLPGHQYEQYF. The CDR3 DNA sequence: TGCAGCGTAAGGTTACCGGGACACCAGTACGAGCAGTACTTC.

V usage is TRBV28 and J usage is TRBJ2-7; 7 nucleotides align to TRBD2. This CDR3 comprises 16 residues. V trimming: 4 bases; J trimming: 3 bases; junction bases outside the gene matches: 12. CDR1 and CDR2 (germline): MDHEN, SYDVKM. CDR3 nucleotides: TGTGCCAGCAGTTCCCAGTCCGCGCGGGGGAACTACGAGCAGTACTTC. Amino acid sequence: CASSSQSARGNYEQYF.

V and J are TRBV6-5 and TRBJ2-7; D gene uncertain. In germline, CDR1 is MNHEY, CDR2 SVGAGI. This CDR3 is built from 14 residues. V lost 0 bases and J 2 bases, leaving 8 bases between the germline ends. The CDR3 region is CASSYSSGPYEQYF. The CDR3 DNA follows: TGTGCCAGCAGTTACTCGTCCGGGCCCTACGAGCAGTACTTC.

A few counts support this clone. CDR3 in DNA: TGTGCCAGCAGCTTAGCCCGGACAGGGGGAAATGGCTACACCTTC. This codes for CASSLARTGGNGYTF. The chain carries TRBV7-2 and TRBJ1-2; TRBD1 agrees at 10 bases. The CDR3 is made up of 15 amino acids. Trimming cost V 0 bases and J 6 bases; bases outside gene matches: 4. The germline CDR1 and CDR2 sequences are SGHTA and FQGNSA.

The table lists this clone with a few counts. V usage is TRBV28 and J usage is TRBJ2-3; 12 nucleotides match TRBD2. The J segment lost 2 bases and the V segment lost 7 bases, leaving 7 bases of the junction unmatched. CDR3 length: 16 residues. Germline V gives CDR1 MDHEN, CDR2 SYDVKM. The CDR3 nucleotides are TGTGCCAGCAACCCGAGACTAGCGGGAGCCACAGATACGCAGTATTTT. This translates into CASNPRLAGATDTQYF.

This clone was seen a few times. DNA for the CDR3: TGTGCCAGCACCGACTTTGCCCGAACCTACAATGAGCAGTTCTTC. It specifies CASTDFARTYNEQFF. V gene TRBV25-1 combines with J gene TRBJ2-1; no reliable D call. CDR1 and CDR2 (germline): MGHDK, SYGVNS. Trimming stripped 7 bases from V and 2 bases from J, with 15 bases between. The CDR3 runs to 15 residues.

The chain has TRBV7-9 and TRBJ2-1; no clear D. Trimming pared 1 base from V and 9 bases from J, leaving 4 bases between. The germline gives CDR1 SEHNR, CDR2 FQNEAQ (reference sequence). There are 11 residues in the CDR3. CDR3 residues: CASSLVGEQFF. DNA for the CDR3: TGTGCCAGCAGCTTAGTTGGTGAGCAGTTCTTC.

This clone was counted between two and nine times. The rearrangement joins TRBV7-9 to TRBJ2-7; D possibly uses TRBD1 or TRBD2 (5 bases each). Looked up from germline, CDR1 is SEHNR and CDR2 is FQNEAQ (reference sequence). CDR3 length equals 15 residues. V dropped 5 bases and J dropped 5 bases, with 19 bases sitting between them. The chain's CDR3 is CASSRGSGNRDEQYF. The CDR3, as DNA: TGTGCCAGCAGCCGAGGGTCAGGGAATCGGGACGAGCAGTACTTC.

In regard to this clone: Additional DNA sequences in this sample encode the identical CDR3. The genes are TRBV28 and TRBJ1-4; no firm D call. Germline loops: CDR1 MDHEN, CDR2 SYDVKM. Between the trimmed V and J ends, which lost 6 bases and 5 bases, there was a span of 7 bases. The CDR3 has 12 residues. This chain's CDR3 is CASSLQNEKLFF. In DNA, the CDR3 is TGTGCCAGCAGCTTACAAAATGAAAAACTGTTTTTT.